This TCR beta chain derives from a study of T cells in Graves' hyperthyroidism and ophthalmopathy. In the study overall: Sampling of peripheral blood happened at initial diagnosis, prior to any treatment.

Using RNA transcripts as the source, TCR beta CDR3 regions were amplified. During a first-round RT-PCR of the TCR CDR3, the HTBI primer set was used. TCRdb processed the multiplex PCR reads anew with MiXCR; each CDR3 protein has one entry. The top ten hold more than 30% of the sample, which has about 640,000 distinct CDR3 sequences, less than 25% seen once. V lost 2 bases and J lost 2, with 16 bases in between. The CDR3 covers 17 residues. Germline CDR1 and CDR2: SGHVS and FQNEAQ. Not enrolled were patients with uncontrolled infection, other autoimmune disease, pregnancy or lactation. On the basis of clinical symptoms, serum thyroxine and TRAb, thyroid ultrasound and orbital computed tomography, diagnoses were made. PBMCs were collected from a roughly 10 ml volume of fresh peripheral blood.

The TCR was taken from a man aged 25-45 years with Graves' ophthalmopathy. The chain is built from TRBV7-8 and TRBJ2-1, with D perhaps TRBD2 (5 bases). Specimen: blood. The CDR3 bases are TGTGCCAGCAGCTTATTGTCCCTGAGGGAAACCTACAATGAGCAGTTCTTC. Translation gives CASSLLSLRETYNEQFF.